A selection of T cell receptor beta chains follows, all from one sample in a study of regulatory T cells in long-lasting Graves disease. TCRdb reprocessed the multiplex PCR reads via MiXCR and lists one record per CDR3 protein. The sample yields 400,000 to 500,000 distinct CDR3 sequences, approximately 15% seen once. This sample also appeared in a second study, on T cells in Graves' hyperthyroidism and ophthalmopathy.

Material: peripheral blood mononuclear cells (PBMCs), obtained at new diagnosis, from a patient treated with antithyroid drugs. Source of these receptors: a woman aged 25 to 39 with Graves disease. Each CDR3 is given with its conserved first and last residue. The D gene is left open where the match is weak. Expanded clones are given a class, and other clones once, few, many or no size at all.

D	size	V	J	DNA	CDR3
.	.	TRBV19	TRBJ2-3	TGTGCCAGTAGTATTGGCGTTTTCGCAGATACGCAGTATTTT	CASSIGVFADTQYF
.	.	TRBV12-3/TRBV12-4	TRBJ2-2	TGTGCCAGCACCCAGCCCACCGGGGAGCTGTTTTTT	CASTQPTGELFF
TRBD2	few	TRBV20-1	TRBJ2-3	TGCAGTGCTAGACCCACGGGGGGGACTAGCACAGATACGCAGTATTTT	CSARPTGGTSTDTQYF
.	many	TRBV18	TRBJ2-1	TGTGCCAGCTCACAACCGACGGTCAATGAGCAGTTCTTC	CASSQPTVNEQFF
.	many	TRBV11-2	TRBJ2-1	TGTGCCAGCTCCCAAGGGCCCAGGGGGGGAGATGAGCAGTTCTTC	CASSQGPRGGDEQFF
.	many	TRBV2	TRBJ1-2	TGTGCCAGCAGTGGGGCGGATAACTATGGCTACACCTTC	CASSGADNYGYTF
.	many	TRBV12-5	TRBJ2-7	TGTGCTAGTGGTCCAGATCAGTACTTC	CASGPDQYF
.	many	TRBV7-3	TRBJ2-3	TGTGCCAGCAGCCCGCGCTTCACAGATACGCAGTATTTT	CASSPRFTDTQYF
.	many	TRBV12-3/TRBV12-4	TRBJ2-3	TGTGCCAGCAGCCTTACTAGTGGTGCAGATACGCAGTATTTT	CASSLTSGADTQYF
TRBD2	many	TRBV7-8	TRBJ2-3	TGTGCCAGCAGCTTACCACTAGCGGGAGGGCCAGGGGATACGCAGTATTTT	CASSLPLAGGPGDTQYF
TRBD2	many	TRBV29-1	TRBJ2-7	TGCAGCGTTCAAAGGGGGATTGGGCTAGCGGGCCGAGTTTCCTACGAGCAGTACTTC	CSVQRGIGLAGRVSYEQYF
TRBD2	.	TRBV7-9	TRBJ2-2	TGTGCCAGCAGCAAGAATGTACTAGCGGGAGACGGGGAGCTGTTTTTT	CASSKNVLAGDGELFF
.	many	TRBV24-1	TRBJ2-3	TGTGCCACCAGTGAGTCACTAGCCGCGGCAGATACGCAGTATTTT	CATSESLAAADTQYF
.	.	TRBV9	TRBJ2-7	TGTGCCAGCAGCGTATCAGCTACTTCCTACGAGCAGTACTTC	CASSVSATSYEQYF
TRBD2	few	TRBV29-1	TRBJ2-5	TGCAGCGCCCTGACTAGCGGGGGGAGAGAGACCCAGTACTTC	CSALTSGGRETQYF
.	many	TRBV6-5	TRBJ2-7	TGTGCCAGCAGTTACAGTTCCCGAGGGGCCTACGAGCAGTACTTC	CASSYSSRGAYEQYF
.	many	TRBV24-1	TRBJ2-7	TGTGCCACCAGTGACCCTCTCTATCCATACGAGCAGTACTTC	CATSDPLYPYEQYF
.	many	TRBV9	TRBJ2-1	TGTGCCAGCAGCTCAAGGGGTGAGCAGTTCTTC	CASSSRGEQFF
TRBD2	few	TRBV24-1	TRBJ2-2	TGTGCCACCAGTGATTTAAGAGCGGGAGCGGTGGGGGAGCTGTTTTTT	CATSDLRAGAVGELFF
TRBD2	.	TRBV4-1	TRBJ2-1	TGCGCCAGCAGCAAGCCCGGGACTAGCGTGATTGAGCAGTTCTTC	CASSKPGTSVIEQFF
TRBD2	once	TRBV7-9	TRBJ2-3	TGTGCCAGCAGTTTCCGGACTAGCGTGGCGCAGTATTTT	CASSFRTSVAQYF
.	many	TRBV6-5	TRBJ1-1	TGTGCCAGCAGTTACCAACAGCTGAACACTGAAGCTTTCTTT	CASSYQQLNTEAFF
.	.	TRBV7-9	TRBJ1-1	TGTGCCAGCAGCTTAGCCGGCCGGGGTGAAGCTTTCTTT	CASSLAGRGEAFF
TRBD2	many	TRBV7-3	TRBJ2-3	TGTGCCAGCAGCTTAAGGCCCTTAGCGGGAGACAAAGATACGCAGTATTTT	CASSLRPLAGDKDTQYF
TRBD1	many	TRBV6-1	TRBJ1-1	TGTGCCAGCAGTGAAATTAGGGCAGGGGGCACTGAAGCTTTCTTT	CASSEIRAGGTEAFF
TRBD2	.	TRBV5-1	TRBJ2-1	TGCGCCAGCAGCTTGGCGGATTTTTGGGACACGGGACTAGCGGGAGCTAATGAGCAGTTCTTC	CASSLADFWDTGLAGANEQFF
TRBD2	few	TRBV7-8	TRBJ2-5	TGTGCCAGCAGCTTATTTTGGGGGGGGGAGACCCAGTACTTC	CASSLFWGGETQYF
TRBD2	.	TRBV19	TRBJ2-2	TGTGCCAGTAGTCTTGCGGGAGGGTTGCGCACCGGGGAGCTGTTTTTT	CASSLAGGLRTGELFF
TRBD2	few	TRBV2	TRBJ2-7	TGTGCCAGCTTAAATAGCGGGAGGGGATCCTACGAGCAGTACTTC	CASLNSGRGSYEQYF
.	many	TRBV2	TRBJ1-2	TGTGCCAGCAGTGCTCGGCAACTCTATGGCTACACCTTC	CASSARQLYGYTF
.	many	TRBV12-3/TRBV12-4	TRBJ2-3	TGTGCCAGCAGTTCCAGACAGGCAGTTAGCACAGATACGCAGTATTTT	CASSSRQAVSTDTQYF
.	few	TRBV6-4	TRBJ2-2	TGTGCCAGCTCACATAGAGACACCGGGGAGCTGTTTTTT	CASSHRDTGELFF
.	.	TRBV6-2/TRBV6-3	TRBJ2-3	TGTGCCAGCCGACCGGGGGTGGAAACAGATACGCAGTATTTT	CASRPGVETDTQYF
.	.	TRBV5-1	TRBJ1-3	TGCGCCAGCAGCTTGGACTTCAGTGGAAACACCATATATTTT	CASSLDFSGNTIYF
TRBD1	many	TRBV27	TRBJ1-5	TGTGCCAGCAGTCTTTCCGGGACAGGGACCAATCAGCCCCAGCATTTT	CASSLSGTGTNQPQHF
TRBD1	few	TRBV3-1	TRBJ1-2	TGTGCCAGCAGACAACAGGGGGGCAGGGCGCTTGGCTACACCTTC	CASRQQGGRALGYTF
.	.	TRBV4-1	TRBJ1-1	TGCGCCAGCAGCCAAGATTGGGGCACTGAAGCTTTCTTT	CASSQDWGTEAFF
.	few	TRBV7-3	TRBJ1-2	TGTGCCAGCAGCTCTCGAAGACGGCGGACAGTCACTAACTATGGCTACACCTTC	CASSSRRRRTVTNYGYTF
.	few	TRBV27	TRBJ2-6	TGTGCCAGCAGTCCCATGGCAACGGGCGGATACTCTGGGGCCAACGTCCTGACTTTC	CASSPMATGGYSGANVLTF
.	few	TRBV9	TRBJ2-7	TGTGCCAGCAGCGCACGGGGCTACTCCTACGAGCAGTACTTC	CASSARGYSYEQYF
.	many	TRBV2	TRBJ2-1	TGTGCCAGCTTGACCGAGCGACTCTTCGAGCAGTTCTTC	CASLTERLFEQFF
TRBD1	many	TRBV6-1	TRBJ1-3	TGTGCCAGCAGCTGGGGGACAGTTGGAAACACCATATATTTT	CASSWGTVGNTIYF
.	.	TRBV6-1	TRBJ2-3	TGTGCCAGCACGAGTGGGCCCCCAGATACGCAGTATTTT	CASTSGPPDTQYF
.	many	TRBV11-3	TRBJ2-1	TGTGCCAGCAGCTCTGTAGCGGTGTGGAATGAGCAGTTCTTC	CASSSVAVWNEQFF
TRBD2	.	TRBV11-1	TRBJ2-3	TGTGCCAGCAGCTTATACGGGAGGGGTGAAGATACGCAGTATTTT	CASSLYGRGEDTQYF
TRBD1	many	TRBV2	TRBJ1-1	TGTGCCAGCAGCCGGGGACAGGGGGACACTGAAGCTTTCTTT	CASSRGQGDTEAFF
.	many	TRBV12-3/TRBV12-4	TRBJ2-1	TGTGCCAGCAGTTTTCCGGGAGAGGGCTACAATGAGCAGTTCTTC	CASSFPGEGYNEQFF
.	many	TRBV6-1	TRBJ1-5	TGTGCCAGCAGTCAGTATAGCAATCAGCCCCAGCATTTT	CASSQYSNQPQHF
.	.	TRBV30	TRBJ2-7	TGTGCCTGGAGGGCCCCGGAGGCAGTCTCCTACGAGCAGTACTTC	CAWRAPEAVSYEQYF
.	.	TRBV4-1	TRBJ2-7	TGCGCCAGCAGCCAAGCCTTCGGCCGGGGCCCCAGACGGTCCCACGAGCAGTACTTC	CASSQAFGRGPRRSHEQYF
.	many	TRBV29-1	TRBJ2-7	TGCAGCGTTGAGGGGCACACCTTATACGAGCAGTACTTC	CSVEGHTLYEQYF
.	many	TRBV15	TRBJ2-3	TGTGCCACCAGCAGGCTTCGAGGTTCCCCCACAGATACGCAGTATTTT	CATSRLRGSPTDTQYF
.	many	TRBV20-1	TRBJ2-5	TGCAGTGCTAGACCTACCAAAGAGACCCAGTACTTC	CSARPTKETQYF
.	many	TRBV20-1	TRBJ2-3	TGCAGTGCCACCATAAGCACTAGCACAGATACGCAGTATTTT	CSATISTSTDTQYF
.	many	TRBV7-9	TRBJ2-2	TGTGCCAGCAGCCCCCTTGACACCGGGGAGCTGTTTTTT	CASSPLDTGELFF
TRBD2	few	TRBV7-2	TRBJ2-2	TGTGCCAGCAGCTTAGGTGGACTAGCGCGTACGACCGGGGAGCTGTTTTTT	CASSLGGLARTTGELFF
.	.	TRBV11-3	TRBJ2-3	TGTGCCAGCAGACCCCCAGGGGATACGCAGTATTTT	CASRPPGDTQYF